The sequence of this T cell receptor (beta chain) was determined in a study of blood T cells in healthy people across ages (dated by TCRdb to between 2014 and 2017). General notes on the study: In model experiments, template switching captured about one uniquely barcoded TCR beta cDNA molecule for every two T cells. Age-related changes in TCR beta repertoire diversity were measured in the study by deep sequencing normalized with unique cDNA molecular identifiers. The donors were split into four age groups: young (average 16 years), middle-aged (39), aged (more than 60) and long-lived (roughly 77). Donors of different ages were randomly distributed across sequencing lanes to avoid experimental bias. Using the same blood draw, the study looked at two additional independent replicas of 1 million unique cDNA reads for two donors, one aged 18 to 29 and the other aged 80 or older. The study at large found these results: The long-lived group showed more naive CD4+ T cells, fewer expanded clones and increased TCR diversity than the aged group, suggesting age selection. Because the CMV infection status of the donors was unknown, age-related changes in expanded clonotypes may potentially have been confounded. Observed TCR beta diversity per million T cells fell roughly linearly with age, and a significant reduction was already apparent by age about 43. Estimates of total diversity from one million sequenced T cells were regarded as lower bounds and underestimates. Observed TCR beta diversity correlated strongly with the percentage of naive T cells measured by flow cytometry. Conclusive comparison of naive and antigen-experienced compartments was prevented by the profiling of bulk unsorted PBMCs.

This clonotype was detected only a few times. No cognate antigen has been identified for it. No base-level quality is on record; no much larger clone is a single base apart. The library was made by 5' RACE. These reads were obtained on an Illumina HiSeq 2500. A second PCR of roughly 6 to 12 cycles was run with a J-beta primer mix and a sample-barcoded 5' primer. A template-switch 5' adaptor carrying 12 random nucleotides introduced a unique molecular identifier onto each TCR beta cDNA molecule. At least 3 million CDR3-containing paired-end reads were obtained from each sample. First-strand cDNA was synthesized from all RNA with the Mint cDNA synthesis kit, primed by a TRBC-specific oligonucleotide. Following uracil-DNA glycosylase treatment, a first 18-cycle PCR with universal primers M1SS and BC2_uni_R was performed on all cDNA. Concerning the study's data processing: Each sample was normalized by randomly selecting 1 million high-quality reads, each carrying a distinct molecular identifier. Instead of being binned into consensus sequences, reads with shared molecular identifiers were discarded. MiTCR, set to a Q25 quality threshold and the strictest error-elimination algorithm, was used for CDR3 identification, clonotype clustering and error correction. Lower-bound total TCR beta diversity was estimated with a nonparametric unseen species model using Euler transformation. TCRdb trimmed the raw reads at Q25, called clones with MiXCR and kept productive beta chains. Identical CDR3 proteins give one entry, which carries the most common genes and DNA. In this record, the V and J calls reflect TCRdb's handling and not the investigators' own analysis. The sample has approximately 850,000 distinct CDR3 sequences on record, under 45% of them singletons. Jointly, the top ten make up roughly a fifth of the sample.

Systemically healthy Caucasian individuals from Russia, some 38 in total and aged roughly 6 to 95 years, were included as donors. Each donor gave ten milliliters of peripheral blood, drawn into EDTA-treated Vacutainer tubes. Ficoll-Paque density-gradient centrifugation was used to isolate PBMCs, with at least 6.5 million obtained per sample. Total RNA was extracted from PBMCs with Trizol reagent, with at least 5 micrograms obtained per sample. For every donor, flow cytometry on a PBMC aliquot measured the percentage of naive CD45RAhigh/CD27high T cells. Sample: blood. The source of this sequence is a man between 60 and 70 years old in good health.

The DNA is TGTGCCAGCAGTCACCCCAGGGGGGATCATGAGCAGTTCTTC. Its translation reads: CASSHPRGDHEQFF. The chain links TRBV6-2 or TRBV6-3 with TRBJ2-1, with a weak D call of TRBD1 (7 bases match). CDR1 MNHEY and CDR2 SVGEGT are derived from the germline V gene. V was cut back by 5 bases and J by 8 bases, leaving a gap of 16 bases between them. The cysteine opens and the phenylalanine closes a CDR3 of 14 amino acids. Left in the record is the CDR3 DNA by itself, 42 bases read in frame from the first base.